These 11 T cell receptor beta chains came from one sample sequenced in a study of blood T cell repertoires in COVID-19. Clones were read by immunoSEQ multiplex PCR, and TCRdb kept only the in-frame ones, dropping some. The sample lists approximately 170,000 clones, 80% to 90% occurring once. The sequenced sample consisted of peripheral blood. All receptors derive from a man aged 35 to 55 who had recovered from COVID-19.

The CDR3 reads CASSEMGLAAGELFF. CDR3 sequence (DNA): TGTGCCAGCAGTGAAATGGGACTAGCGGCCGGGGAGCTGTTTTTT. This chain uses TRBV2 with TRBJ2-2; TRBD2 matches at 11 bases. V lost 2 bases to trimming and J lost 6 bases; unmatched junction nucleotides: 2. Looked up from germline, CDR1 is SNHLY and CDR2 is FYNNEI. The CDR3 length is 15 residues.

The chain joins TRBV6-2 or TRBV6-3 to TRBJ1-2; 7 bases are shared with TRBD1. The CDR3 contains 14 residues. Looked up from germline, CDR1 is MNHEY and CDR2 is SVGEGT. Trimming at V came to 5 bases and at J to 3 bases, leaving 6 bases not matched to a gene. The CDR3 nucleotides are TGTGCCAGCAGTCCGGGAGGGGGCGACTATGGCTACACCTTC. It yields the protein CASSPGGGDYGYTF.

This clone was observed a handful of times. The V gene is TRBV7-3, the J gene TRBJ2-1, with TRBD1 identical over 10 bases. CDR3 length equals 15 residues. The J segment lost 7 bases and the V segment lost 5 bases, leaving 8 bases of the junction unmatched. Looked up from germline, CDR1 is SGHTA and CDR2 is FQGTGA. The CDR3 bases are TGTGCCAGCAGCCAAGGGACAGGGGCCTTTAATGAGCAGTTCTTC. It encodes CASSQGTGAFNEQFF.

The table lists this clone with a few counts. CDR3 amino acids: CARCESWRDEDMEGTEAFF. The CDR3 region has the DNA TGTGCCAGATGTGAGTCATGGCGGGATGAAGACATGGAGGGGACTGAAGCTTTCTTT. The chain carries TRBV19 and TRBJ1-1; possibly TRBD1 for D (5 bases). Trimming pared 9 bases from V and 5 bases from J, leaving 34 bases between. This CDR3 spans 19 amino acids. Germline loops: CDR1 LNHDA, CDR2 SQIVND (reference sequence).

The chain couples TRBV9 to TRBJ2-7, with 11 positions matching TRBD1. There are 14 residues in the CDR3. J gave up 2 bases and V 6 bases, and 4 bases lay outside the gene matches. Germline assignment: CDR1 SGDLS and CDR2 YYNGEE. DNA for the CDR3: TGTGCCAGCACCTCGGGACAGGGGGCCTACGAGCAGTACTTC. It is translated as CASTSGQGAYEQYF.

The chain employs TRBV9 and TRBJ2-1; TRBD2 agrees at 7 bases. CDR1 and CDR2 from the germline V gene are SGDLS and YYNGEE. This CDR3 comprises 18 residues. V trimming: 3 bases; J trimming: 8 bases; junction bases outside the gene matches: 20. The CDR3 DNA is TGTGCCAGCAGCGGTTCCCGGGACTACTCGGGTACGGTGGATGAGCAGTTCTTC. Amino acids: CASSGSRDYSGTVDEQFF.

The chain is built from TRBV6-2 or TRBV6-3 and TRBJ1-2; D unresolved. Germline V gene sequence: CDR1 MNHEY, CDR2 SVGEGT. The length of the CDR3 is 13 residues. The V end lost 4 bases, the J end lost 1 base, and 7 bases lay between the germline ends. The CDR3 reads CASSLTDNYGYTF. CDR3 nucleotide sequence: TGTGCCAGCAGTTTAACAGATAACTATGGCTACACCTTC.

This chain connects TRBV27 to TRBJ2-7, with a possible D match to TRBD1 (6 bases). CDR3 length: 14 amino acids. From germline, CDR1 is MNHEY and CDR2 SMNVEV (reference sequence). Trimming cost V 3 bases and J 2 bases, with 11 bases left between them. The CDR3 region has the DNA TGTGCCAGCAGTTTGAACAGGGACGCCTACGAGCAGTACTTC. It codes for CASSLNRDAYEQYF.

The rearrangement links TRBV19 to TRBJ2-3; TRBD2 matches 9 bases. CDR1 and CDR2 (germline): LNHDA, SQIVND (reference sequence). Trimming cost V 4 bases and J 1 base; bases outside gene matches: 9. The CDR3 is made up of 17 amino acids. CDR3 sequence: CASSTGWVAGGTDTQYF. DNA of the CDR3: TGTGCCAGTAGTACCGGGTGGGTAGCGGGGGGCACAGATACGCAGTATTTT. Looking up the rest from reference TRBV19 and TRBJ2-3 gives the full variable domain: DGGITQSPKYLFRKEGQNVTLSCEQNLNHDAMYWYRQDPGQGLRLIYYSQIVNDFQKGDIAEGYSVSREKKESFPLTVTSAQKNPTAFYLCASSTGWVAGGTDTQYFGPGTRLTVL.

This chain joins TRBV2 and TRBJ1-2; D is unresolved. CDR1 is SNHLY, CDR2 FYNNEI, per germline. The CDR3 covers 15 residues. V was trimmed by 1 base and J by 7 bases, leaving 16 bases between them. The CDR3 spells CASSEVQTTRFGYTF. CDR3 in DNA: TGTGCCAGCAGTGAAGTGCAGACAACCCGTTTTGGCTACACCTTC.

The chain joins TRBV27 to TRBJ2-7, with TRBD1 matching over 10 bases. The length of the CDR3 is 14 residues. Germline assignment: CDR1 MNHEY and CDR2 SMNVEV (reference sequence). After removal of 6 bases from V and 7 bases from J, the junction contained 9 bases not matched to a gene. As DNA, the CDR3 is TGTGCCAGCAGCCCACGGGACAGGGGAAGGGAGCAGTACTTC. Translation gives CASSPRDRGREQYF.